This TCR beta chain was sequenced during a study of a mutant IDH1 vaccine in newly diagnosed glioma. In the study overall: Following radiotherapy alone, or alongside temozolomide cycles, vaccination was started after an interval of 4-6 weeks. General observations from the study: Pseudoprogression seemed unrelated to changes in top peripheral T cell clonotypes.

About this clone itself: Its antigen is currently unknown.

TCRdb's copy holds only in-frame clones and misses some; the assay was immunoSEQ multiplex PCR. The sample has around 65,000 clones; about four fifths are singletons. Documented time point: week 11, during vaccination. Doses consisted of 300 ug of mutant IDH1 20-mer peptide each, paired with topical imiquimod. Donors had new WHO grade 3 or 4 IDH1-mutant, ATRX-lost astrocytomas. The sequence came from a man aged 45 to 65 with glioma. The sequenced sample was PBMCs, obtained from a glioma patient whose treatment included an IDH1 peptide vaccine.

For the CDR3, the DNA is TGTGCCACCAGCAGAGATGGGGGTGGCTACGAGCAGTACTTC. This encodes CATSRDGGGYEQYF. The chain employs TRBV15 and TRBJ2-7; D is possibly TRBD1 or TRBD2 (5 bases each). The CDR3 runs 14 residues. Trimming cost V 0 bases and J 3 bases, with 9 bases left between them. Germline CDR1 LNHNV, CDR2 YYDKDF (reference sequence). Combining the CDR3 with reference TRBV15 and TRBJ2-7 gives the whole variable domain DAMVIQNPRYQVTQFGKPVTLSCSQTLNHNVMYWYQQKSSQAPKLLFHYYDKDFNNEADTPDNFQSRRPNTSFCFLDIRSPGLGDTAMYLCATSRDGGGYEQYFGPGTRLTVT.